The entry below describes one T cell receptor (beta chain). Clinical history reported by participants formed the basis on which cohorts were assigned. The record originates from a study of blood T cell repertoires in COVID-19. Germline CDR1 MNHEY, CDR2 SMNVEV (reference sequence). With 3 bases clipped from V and 2 bases from J, the junction kept 3 bases outside the gene matches. The CDR3 covers 15 residues. The protocol was immunoSEQ multiplex PCR, while the TCRdb copy is restricted to in-frame clones and leaves out a portion. The repertoire has 380,000 or so clones, 70% to 90% of them found once; the top ten carry around 2%.

This TCR was recovered from a middle-aged woman with acute COVID-19. Sequenced sample: PBMCs or T cells enriched from blood (not recorded which). The genes are TRBV27 and TRBJ2-3, with 9 bases matching TRBD2. CDR3 in amino acids: CASSFGGGATDTQYF. CDR3 bases: TGTGCCAGCAGTTTCGGCGGGGGGGCCACAGATACGCAGTATTTT.